The present T cell receptor beta chain was sequenced within a study of cytomegalovirus exposure and HLA in healthy donors (dated by TCRdb to about 2017). Broadly, across the study: An earlier analysis of approximately 550 of the donors reported approximately 290 Gb of sequence data and 100 million to 130 million unique TCR beta sequences from about 180 million T cells. Genome-wide SNP genotypes for about 60% of the roughly 670 donors were used in a later genetic analysis, which treated that subset as a discovery cohort. Every discovery cohort repertoire had been produced on one sequencing platform. The genetic ancestry cluster associated with self-reported Caucasian donors included roughly 84% of the roughly 410 genotyped donors. Class I and class II HLA loci were covered by the typing at four-digit resolution. Approximately 300 gigabases of sequencing data and around 88 million unique TCR sequences made up an early release that covered several hundred HLA-typed donors. Using immunosequencing, the study profiled T cell repertoires from fewer than 700 subjects and related those repertoires to cytomegalovirus serostatus. Besides the first cohort of hundreds of subjects, a separate validation cohort made up of over 100 different subjects was used. A handful of DR-DQ haplotypes were handled as single units for association and clustering because linkage in the cohort was strong. Across about 370 genotyped donors of the cohort, an average of roughly 250,000 unique TCR beta nucleotide sequences per donor were sequenced, and 15% to 20% of those sequences were non-productive. A later analysis re-analyzed previously published TCR beta repertoires from several hundred donors and added high-resolution HLA genotyping to study TCR occurrence patterns. To decide whether each TCR beta V gene segment behaved as functional or pseudogenic, an earlier analysis of over 500 of the donors relied on high-throughput TCR beta sequencing. Typing coverage differed by locus: A, B, C, DRB1 and DQB1 were typed in roughly 629-640 donors, DQA1 in about 500, DPA1 in around 600, and DPB1 in just under 490. Donor age, sex, ethnicity and CMV serostatus were collected together with the repertoire data. Rather than drawing on any new phenotypic data, the later analysis identified candidate immune exposures from TCR beta sequences and the way those sequences occurred across donors. The study combined high-throughput TCR immunosequencing, statistical association of individual TCRs with disease status, and machine learning to predict cytomegalovirus infection status. The aim of the study was to test whether cataloging public T cell receptors could identify signatures of past pathogen exposure.

The paper's findings and limits, for the study overall: In vitro tests confirmed that a few of the cytomegalovirus-associated TCR beta chains recognize cytomegalovirus antigens. A cluster of highly shared sequence variants was judged likely to be a technical artifact of the sequencing pipeline. The authors suggested that the approach could potentially be generalized to other disease states and immunological phenotypes. In a later analysis, TCR association rates were found to vary across HLA loci, with the most associated TCRs seen for DRB1 alleles and the fewest for HLA-C alleles. Because counts were too low, more than 15 rarely observed V segments, including chromosome 9 orphons, were left out of the earlier analysis of 587 of the donors. A later analysis found that most CMV-associated TCR beta chains appeared HLA-restricted, with HLA associations seemingly driven largely by CMV exposure. Compared with the approximately 670-donor mean, donors in an Asian-associated ancestry cluster had fewer N-insertions in productive TCRs, according to a later genetic analysis. A later analysis associated roughly 17,000 TCR beta sequences with specific HLA alleles at a false discovery rate of 0.05. The only immune exposure information available for the cohort was CMV serostatus. Because HLA typing was unavailable for some donors at each locus, only the typed subset was used in association tests. Most TCR sequences were observed very rarely across donors, whereas some public TCRs were present in many individuals. In a later analysis, several top co-occurrence clusters were reported to appear linked to parvovirus B19, influenza, CMV and Epstein-Barr virus. Only TCR beta chains were sequenced in this cohort, and the absence of alpha or paired-chain data limited detectable features. A further reported finding was that TCR beta sequences accurately predicted the HLA-A and HLA-B alleles for most subjects in the first cohort. When HLA alleles, especially DR and DQ, strongly co-occurred, attributing TCR associations to individual alleles was difficult. Broadly in line with IMGT annotations, most TCR beta V segments showed up in productive rearrangements about 87% or about 30% of the time in an earlier analysis of several hundred of the donors. Some IMGT-functional V segments, including TRBV6-2 and TRBV6-3, could not be distinguished by the 87-base-pair reads and were therefore excluded. The classifier was reported to diagnose cytomegalovirus status with high specificity and sensitivity in both the original and validation cohorts. In a later analysis, HLA-associated TCR beta chains were found to be more clonally expanded and to have lower generation probabilities than equally common non-associated chains. An association between a missense DCLRE1C variant and V-gene and J-gene trimming of TCR beta chains was found in a later genetic analysis and replicated in an independent cohort. Correlated functional status among segregating V segments might reflect linkage disequilibrium, but an unknown experimental factor could not be ruled out. The presence/absence analyses assumed that sequencing depth was roughly uniform across donors, and that assumption may not be true. In the study, some 160 TCR beta chains were listed as associated with cytomegalovirus.

Compared with germline, V lacks 4 bases and J lacks 0 bases; bases without a gene match: 10. The CDR3 spans 16 residues, from the cysteine through the phenylalanine. Just the 48-base CDR3 DNA is kept, in frame starting at base 1. Looking up the germline V gene (reference sequence) yields CDR1 SGHNT and CDR2 YYREEE. Concerning this clone: The antigen this receptor binds is unknown. The sample holds no much larger clone one base away, and base qualities are not on file.

The cohort comprised more than 550 healthy bone marrow donors. At the time of sampling, every cohort member was nominally healthy, though immune exposures that went unrecorded were likely present. The donor tested CMV seronegative, placing the donor among the 300 to 400 seronegative members of the cohort. A peripheral blood sample was collected from each donor, and TCR beta sequencing was performed on peripheral blood mononuclear cells. The Qiagen DNeasy Blood Extraction Kit was used to extract genomic DNA from the blood cell samples. Library prep was done by the immunoSEQ multiplex PCR assay. For the multiplex PCR, a mixture combining 60 forward primers for TCR Vbeta segments and 13 reverse primers for TCR Jbeta segments was used. Amplification of the CDR3 region of rearranged TCR beta genes was performed with a multiplex PCR assay on genomic DNA. The Illumina HiSeq System was used to sequence the amplified TCR beta libraries as 87-base-pair reads. Per the original workflow: A later analysis counted about 80 million unique TCR beta chains across the 550 to 700 repertoires, and approximately 11 million of these chains were shared by at least two donors. Raw reads were error-corrected and collapsed into unique sequences with a nearest-neighbor algorithm that merged closely related sequences to remove PCR and sequencing errors. CDR3 sequences were aligned to IMGT reference sequences to assign V, D and J gene segments. For a sequence to be retained, a match of at least six nucleotides to both a V gene segment and a J gene segment was required. A rearrangement counted as productive if the CDR3 had no stop codons and remained in frame with V and J, and every other rearrangement counted as non-productive. CDR3 was defined according to IMGT convention as the region running from the second conserved V-encoded cysteine to the conserved J-encoded phenylalanine. Sequences without an unambiguous match to a single V gene segment were excluded from the earlier analysis of 450 to 750 of the donors. An earlier analysis of a few hundred of the donors called V segments functional above 56.7% productive rearrangements and segregating when the between-donor standard deviation exceeded 5%. A statistical classification framework was developed to diagnose cytomegalovirus status using the catalog of TCR beta chain sequences. V and J gene assignment, in a later analysis, came from comparing TCR nucleotide sequences with IMGT/GENE-DB human TR gene sequences. A later analysis assigned CDR3 sequences and most-parsimonious VDJ recombination scenarios with the TCRdist pipeline. In a later analysis, each TCR beta chain was defined by its CDR3 amino acid sequence together with its V-gene family, and reads without a unique V-gene family were excluded. As a way to deal with suspected cross-contamination and a sequencing artifact, a later analysis dropped hundreds of nucleotide sequences that were highly shared and had low generation probability. In a later analysis, a clonal expansion index for each public chain was calculated from normalized within-repertoire ranks of inferred template counts. In a later analysis, generation probabilities were computed using a VDJ recombination model fitted to out-of-frame rearrangements, and the results were checked against IGoR. A later analysis scored TCR-TCR, TCR-HLA and TCR-CMV co-occurrence with hypergeometric tests, applying a repertoire-size bias correction to TCR pairs. In a later analysis, false discovery rates were estimated by permuting HLA or CMV assignments 20 times. A later analysis grouped co-occurring TCRs with DBSCAN, adding TCRdist sequence similarity when clustering within HLA-allele-positive subsets. Repertoires with fewer than 30,000 or more than 120,000 public chains were left out of co-occurrence clustering, as were four to six repertoires with anomalous nucleotide sharing. In its TCRdb copy, this immuneACCESS table keeps in-frame sequences only and misses some clones. Where compared with another copy, unresolved V genes explain less than half of these, and the others have no known cause. Clone size and the V and J calls come from that table; the DNA yielded D and trimming. The sample records a few hundred thousand clones, around 65% of which are singletons. The leading ten clones occupy around 2.3% of the sample.

The specimen sequenced was PBMCs. The rearrangement joined TRBV5-4 to TRBJ2-7; 7 central bases correspond to TRBD2. The TCR comes from a female donor in good health and CMV-seronegative. The DNA sequence follows: TGTGCCAGCAGCCTGGCGAGCGGGGTACTCTCCTACGAGCAGTACTTC. Translated, it gives CASSLASGVLSYEQYF.